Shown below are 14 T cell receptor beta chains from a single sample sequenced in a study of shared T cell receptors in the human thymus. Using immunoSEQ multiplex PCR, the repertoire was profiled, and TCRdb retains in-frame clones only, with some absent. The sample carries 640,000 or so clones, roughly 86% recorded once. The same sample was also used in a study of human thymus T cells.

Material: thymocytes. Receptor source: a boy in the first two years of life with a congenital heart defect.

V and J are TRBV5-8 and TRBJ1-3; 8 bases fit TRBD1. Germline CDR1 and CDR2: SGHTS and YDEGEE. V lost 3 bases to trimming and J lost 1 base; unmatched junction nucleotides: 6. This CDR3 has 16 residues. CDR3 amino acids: CASSCTNRGSGNTIYF. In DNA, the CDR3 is TGTGCCAGCAGCTGCACAAACAGGGGGTCTGGAAACACCATATATTTT.

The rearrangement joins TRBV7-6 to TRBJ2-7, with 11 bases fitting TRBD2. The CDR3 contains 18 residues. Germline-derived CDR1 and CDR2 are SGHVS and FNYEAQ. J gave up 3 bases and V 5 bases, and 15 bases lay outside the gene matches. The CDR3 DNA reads TGTGCCAGCAGCCCTGGGGTAGCGGGAGGGAACGCGAACTACGAGCAGTACTTC. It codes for CASSPGVAGGNANYEQYF.

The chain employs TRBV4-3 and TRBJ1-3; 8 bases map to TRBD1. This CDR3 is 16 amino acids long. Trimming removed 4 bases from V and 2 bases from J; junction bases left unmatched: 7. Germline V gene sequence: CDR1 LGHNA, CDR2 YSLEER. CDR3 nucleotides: TGCGCCAGCAGCCGCCGAGACAGGGGAGCTGGAAACACCATATATTTT. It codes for CASSRRDRGAGNTIYF.

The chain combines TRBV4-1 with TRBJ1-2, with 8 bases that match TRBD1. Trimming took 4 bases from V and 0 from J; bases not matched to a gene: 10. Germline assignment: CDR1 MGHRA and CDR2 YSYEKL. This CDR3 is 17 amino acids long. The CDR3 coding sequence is TGCGCCAGCAGCCTAGTCCGGGACAGGCCCTCTAACTATGGCTACACCTTC. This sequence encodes CASSLVRDRPSNYGYTF.

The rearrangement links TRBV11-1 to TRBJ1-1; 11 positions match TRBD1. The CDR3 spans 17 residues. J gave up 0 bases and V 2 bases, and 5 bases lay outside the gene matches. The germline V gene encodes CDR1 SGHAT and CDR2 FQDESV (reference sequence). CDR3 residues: CASSLKDRGRMNTEAFF. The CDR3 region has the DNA TGTGCCAGCAGCTTAAAGGACAGGGGGCGAATGAACACTGAAGCTTTCTTT.

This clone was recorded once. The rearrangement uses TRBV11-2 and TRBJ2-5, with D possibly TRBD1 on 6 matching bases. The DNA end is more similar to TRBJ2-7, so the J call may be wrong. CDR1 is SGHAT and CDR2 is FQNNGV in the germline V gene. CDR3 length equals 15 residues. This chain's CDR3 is CASSHLTGGIYEQYF. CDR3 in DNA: TGTGCCAGCAGCCACCTGACAGGAGGAATCTACGAGCAGTACTTC.

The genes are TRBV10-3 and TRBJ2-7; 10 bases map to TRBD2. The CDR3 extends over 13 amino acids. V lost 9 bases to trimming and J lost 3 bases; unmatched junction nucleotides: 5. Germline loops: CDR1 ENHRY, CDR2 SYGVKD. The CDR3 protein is CAIPGLANYEQYF. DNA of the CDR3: TGTGCCATACCGGGACTAGCGAACTACGAGCAGTACTTC.

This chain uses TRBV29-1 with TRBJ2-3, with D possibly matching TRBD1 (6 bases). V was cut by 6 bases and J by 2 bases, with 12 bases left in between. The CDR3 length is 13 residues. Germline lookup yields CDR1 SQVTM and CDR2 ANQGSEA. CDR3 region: CSVPTGPTDTQYF. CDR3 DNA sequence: TGCAGCGTGCCGACAGGCCCCACAGATACGCAGTATTTT.

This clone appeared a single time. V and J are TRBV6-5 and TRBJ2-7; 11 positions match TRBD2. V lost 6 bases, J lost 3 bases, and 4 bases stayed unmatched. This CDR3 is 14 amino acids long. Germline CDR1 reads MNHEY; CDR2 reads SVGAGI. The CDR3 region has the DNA TGTGCCAGCAGACCGGGACTAGCGGTCTACGAGCAGTACTTC. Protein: CASRPGLAVYEQYF.

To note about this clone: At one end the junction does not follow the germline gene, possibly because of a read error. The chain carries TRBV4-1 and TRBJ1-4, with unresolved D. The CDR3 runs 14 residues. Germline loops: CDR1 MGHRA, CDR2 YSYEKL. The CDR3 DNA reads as TGCGCCAGCAGCCAAGATGCGGGGAATGAAAAACTGGTTTTT. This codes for CASSQDAGNEKLVF.

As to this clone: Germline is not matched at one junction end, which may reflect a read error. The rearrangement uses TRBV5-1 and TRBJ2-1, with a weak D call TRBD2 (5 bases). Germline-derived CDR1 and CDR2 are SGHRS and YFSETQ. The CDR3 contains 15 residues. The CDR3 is CAGSLLRASIDEQFF. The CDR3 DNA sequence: TGCGCCGGCAGCTTGTTGAGGGCCAGTATCGATGAGCAGTTCTTC. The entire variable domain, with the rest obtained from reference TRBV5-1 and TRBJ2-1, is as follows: KAGVTQTPRYLIKTRGQQVTLSCSPISGHRSVSWYQQTPGQGLQFLFEYFSETQRNKGNFPGRFSGRQFSNSRSEMNVSTLELGDSALYLCAGSLLRASIDEQFFGPGTRLTVL.

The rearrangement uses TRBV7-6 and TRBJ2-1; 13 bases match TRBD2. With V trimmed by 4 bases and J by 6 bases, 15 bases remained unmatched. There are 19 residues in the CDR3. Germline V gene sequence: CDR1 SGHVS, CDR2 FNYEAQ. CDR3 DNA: TGTGCCAGCAGCTGTGGACTAGCGGGAGCATCGGGACGGGGCAATGAGCAGTTCTTC. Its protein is CASSCGLAGASGRGNEQFF. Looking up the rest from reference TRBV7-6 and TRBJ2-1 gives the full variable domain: GAGVSQSPRYKVTKRGQDVALRCDPISGHVSLYWYRQALGQGPEFLTYFNYEAQQDKSGLPNDRFSAERPEGSISTLTIQRTEQRDSAMYRCASSCGLAGASGRGNEQFFGPGTRLTVL.

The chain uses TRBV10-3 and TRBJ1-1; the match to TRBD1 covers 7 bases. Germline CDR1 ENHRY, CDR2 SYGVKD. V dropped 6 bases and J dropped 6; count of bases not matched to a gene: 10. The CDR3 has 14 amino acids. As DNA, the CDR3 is TGTGCCATCAGGGGAACAGGGGCCCGTTCTGAAGCTTTCTTT. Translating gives CAIRGTGARSEAFF.

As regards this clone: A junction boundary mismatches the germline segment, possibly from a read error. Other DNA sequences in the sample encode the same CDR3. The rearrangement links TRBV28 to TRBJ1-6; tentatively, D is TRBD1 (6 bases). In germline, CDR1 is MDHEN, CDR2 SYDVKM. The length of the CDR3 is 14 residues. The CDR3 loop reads CASAWDTGNSPLHF. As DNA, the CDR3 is TGTGCCAGCGCCTGGGACACTGGAAATTCCCCCCTCCACTTT.